This TCR beta chain was retrieved from a study of metastatic and nonmetastatic thyroid tumors. About the study: Peripheral blood and tumor or nodule samples from malignant and benign thyroid patients were compared.

The study, taken as a whole, reports: Benign nodules were reported to have significantly lower TCR beta diversity than malignant thyroid tumors, in blood and tumor.

No patient received treatment before thyroid surgery. The sample holds a few counts of this clone. Its antigen is still unknown. Via MiXCR, TCRdb re-called the PCR reads. The sample lists about 4,000 clones; less than 35% were seen once. V dropped 6 bases and J dropped 4 bases, with 10 bases sitting between them. This CDR3 is built from 12 residues. Germline V CDR1 and CDR2: MNHEY, SVGEGT. This rearrangement joins TRBV6-2 or TRBV6-3 to TRBJ2-7; no reliable D call. Sequences were obtained from adjacent normal tissue. The sequence was obtained from a female donor with papillary thyroid cancer or a benign thyroid nodule (not recorded which). Some clones in this sample may be carry-over from other donors' samples. The CDR3 DNA is TGTGCCAGCAGCCCCGACCTGTACGAGCAGTACTTC. Residues: CASSPDLYEQYF.